This is a list of T cell receptor beta chains from one sample in a study of post-analysis software for immune sequencing data. TCRdb re-derived calls from the PCR reads in MiXCR, one entry per CDR3 protein. The table includes roughly 540,000 distinct CDR3 sequences, around a third detected once. Sequenced input: blood. These receptors were obtained from a girl younger than 18 with multiple sclerosis. Each CDR3 is given with its conserved first and last residue. D genes are given only for firm matches. Size tells how often a clone was seen (once, few, many) or the class of an expanded clone, and some rows leave it out.

d_call j_call clone_size v_call cdr3_nt cdr3_aa
- TRBJ2-7 few TRBV7-2 TGTGCCAGCAGCCCGCAGGGGACCCTAACCTACGAGCAGTACTTC CASSPQGTLTYEQYF
- TRBJ1-2 - TRBV6-2/TRBV6-3 TGTGCCAGCACCATAAGGGGAGCCCACGCCTCCCTCTATGGCTACACCTTC CASTIRGAHASLYGYTF
- TRBJ1-2 - TRBV14 TGTGCCAGCAGCCAATGGGCCAGTAACTATGGCTACACCTTC CASSQWASNYGYTF
- TRBJ2-3 - TRBV20-1 TGCAGTGCTGGCTTAAGGGGGGATACGCAGTATTTT CSAGLRGDTQYF
- TRBJ2-3 few TRBV3-1 TGTGCCAGCAGCCAAGATCTTGTGGGAGATACGCAGTATTTT CASSQDLVGDTQYF
TRBD2 TRBJ2-5 few TRBV28 TGTGCCAGCAGTTTATCGTGGTTAGCGGGGGGGTCGGAGACCCAGTACTTC CASSLSWLAGGSETQYF
TRBD2 TRBJ2-5 many TRBV10-3 TGTGCCATTAAACCGGGACTAGCGGGGGGATCGCATCAAGAGACCCAGTACTTC CAIKPGLAGGSHQETQYF
TRBD1 TRBJ2-6 few TRBV6-5 TGTGCCAGCAGTTTTGGACAGGGGTTCTCTGGGGCCAACGTCCTGACTTTC CASSFGQGFSGANVLTF
- TRBJ2-7 few TRBV29-1 TGCAGCGTTGTGGGGCGAGGAGGGACCTACGAGCAGTACTTC CSVVGRGGTYEQYF
- TRBJ2-5 - TRBV20-1 TGCAGTGCTAGTTTATTTGGGCCAGGAGAGACCCAGTACTTC CSASLFGPGETQYF
TRBD1 TRBJ1-1 - TRBV6-5 TGTGCCAGCTACCCGGGACAGGGGACCGGGAACACTGAAGCTTTCTTT CASYPGQGTGNTEAFF
- TRBJ2-3 once TRBV2 TGTGCCGGCAGTGAAGCGCTCGCGGGGTCCACAGATACGCAGTATTTT CAGSEALAGSTDTQYF
TRBD2 TRBJ2-1 few TRBV20-1 TGCAGTGCGAACGCTCCGGGACTAGCGGGAAACAATGAGCAGTTCTTC CSANAPGLAGNNEQFF
- TRBJ1-1 - TRBV11-2 TGTGCCAGCAGCTTTGCGGGACGGAGCACTGAAGCTTTCTTT CASSFAGRSTEAFF
- TRBJ1-2 - TRBV11-2 TGTGCCAGCAGCGGGGAAGGGGATGGCTACACCTTC CASSGEGDGYTF
- TRBJ1-1 few TRBV5-1 TGCGCCAGCAGCCCCGGAGAGGGGCGTGCGGTGGCTTTCTTT CASSPGEGRAVAFF
- TRBJ2-1 many TRBV29-1 TGCAGCGCCATAATGGGTTCAGGCGTCGGTGAGCAGTTCTTC CSAIMGSGVGEQFF
- TRBJ2-3 - TRBV21-1 TGTGCCAGCAGCCCACGGACAGGACCTTGGACGCAGTATTTT CASSPRTGPWTQYF
- TRBJ2-7 few TRBV7-9 TGTGCCAGCAGCAGGGATGGCGCTGGGGAGCAGTACTTC CASSRDGAGEQYF
- TRBJ1-5 few TRBV10-3 TGTGCCATCAGTGAGTCGAGAGGAACAGAACAGCCCCAGCATTTT CAISESRGTEQPQHF
- TRBJ2-1 - TRBV5-1 TGCGCCAGCAGCCCATATCACACAGATTACAATGAGCAGTTCTTC CASSPYHTDYNEQFF
- TRBJ1-1 few TRBV29-1 TGCAGCGTTGAGAGGGGAGGGACTGAAGCTTTCTTT CSVERGGTEAFF
- TRBJ2-1 many TRBV6-5 TGTGCCAGCAGTCTCCGACGGGGTGAGCAGTTCTTC CASSLRRGEQFF
- TRBJ2-3 - TRBV10-3 TGTGCCATCAGCGAAAGACCCGATACGCAGTATTTT CAISERPDTQYF
- TRBJ1-1 few TRBV5-1 TGCGCCAGCAGCTCGGACAGTGCCACTGAAGCTTTCTTT CASSSDSATEAFF
TRBD1 TRBJ1-4 - TRBV5-8 TGTGCCAGCAGCTCGCCCAGGACAGGGCGTAATGAAAAACTGTTTTTT CASSSPRTGRNEKLFF
TRBD1 TRBJ1-4 - TRBV5-1 TGCGCCAGCAGCCCGGAGGACAGGGTAAAAGAAAAACTGTTTTTT CASSPEDRVKEKLFF
TRBD1 TRBJ2-3 - TRBV20-1 TGCAGTGCTAGCCTGGGACAGGGCTACACAGATACGCAGTATTTT CSASLGQGYTDTQYF
- TRBJ1-1 - TRBV6-5 TGTGCCAGCAGGAGGCCCTCAGGGACTGAAGCTTTCTTT CASRRPSGTEAFF
- TRBJ1-1 - TRBV6-5 TGTGCCAGCACCGTCGGGACGGGGAACACTGAAGCTTTCTTT CASTVGTGNTEAFF
TRBD1 TRBJ2-3 - TRBV7-9 TGTGCCAGCAGCCTCGGTGGAGCGGACAGGGGGCACGGCACAGATACGCAGTATTTT CASSLGGADRGHGTDTQYF
- TRBJ1-2 - TRBV14 TGTGCCAGCAGCCAAGATCGACAGGCGTCCTATGGCTACACCTTC CASSQDRQASYGYTF
- TRBJ1-5 - TRBV12-3/TRBV12-4 TGTGCCAGCAGTGGTGACAGCCGCAATCAGCCCCAGCATTTT CASSGDSRNQPQHF
- TRBJ1-3 once TRBV7-9 TGTGCCAGCGGAATATACAGGGACAACTCTGGAAACACCATATATTTT CASGIYRDNSGNTIYF
- TRBJ1-2 - TRBV29-1 TGCAGCGCCGAGCGCCTTTTTGGCTACACCTTC CSAERLFGYTF
- TRBJ1-5 - TRBV21-1 TGTGCCAGCAGCAGAACAGGGCAGAATCAGCCCCAGCATTTT CASSRTGQNQPQHF
- TRBJ2-1 few TRBV4-2 TGTGCCAGCAGTAGGGCGCGGGGGCCCAATGAGCAGTTCTTC CASSRARGPNEQFF
- TRBJ1-2 once TRBV20-1 TGCAGTGCTAGCAGTTCGTTACACTATGGCTACACCTTC CSASSSLHYGYTF
- TRBJ1-1 - TRBV6-5 TGTGCCAGCAGTTACTGGGGGAACACTGAAGCTTTCTTT CASSYWGNTEAFF
- TRBJ1-4 few TRBV7-2 TGTGCCAGCAGCTTTCGACAGAGCCACGAAAAACTGTTTTTT CASSFRQSHEKLFF
- TRBJ1-2 few TRBV15 TGTGCCACCAGCGGGGAGGGGGACTATGGCTACACCTTC CATSGEGDYGYTF
- TRBJ2-7 - TRBV20-1 TGCAGTGCTAGAGAAGGGATCTCGGCAGCAAGGTTGGTCTCCTACGAGCAGTACTTC CSAREGISAARLVSYEQYF
TRBD1 TRBJ1-5 - TRBV20-1 TGCGGTGCTAGAGTGGACAGGAGGTTTGGCAATCAGCCCCAGCATTTT CGARVDRRFGNQPQHF
TRBD2 TRBJ2-1 few TRBV24-1 TGTGTCACCAGTGACCACGGACTAGGTGAGCAGTTCTTC CVTSDHGLGEQFF
TRBD1 TRBJ2-3 - TRBV25-1 TGTGCCAGCAGTGCAGCAGGGGGAGATACGCAGTATTTT CASSAAGGDTQYF
- TRBJ1-1 - TRBV6-5 TGTGCCAGCAGTTACCCCACACGGGGCACTGAAGATTTCTTT CASSYPTRGTEDFF
- TRBJ1-1 once TRBV20-1 TGCAGTGCCCTTCCCAAGGTGAACACTGAAGCTTTCTTT CSALPKVNTEAFF
- TRBJ1-1 - TRBV5-6 TGTGCCAGCATTTCAGTGACAGGCCACCCGAACACTGAAGCTTTCTTT CASISVTGHPNTEAFF
- TRBJ2-1 - TRBV28 TGTGCCAGCAGTGATGCAGCGATCTACAATGAGCAGTTCTTC CASSDAAIYNEQFF
TRBD1 TRBJ2-1 - TRBV18 TGTGCCAGCTCACCAGACGCGAGACAGGGCCAGTTCTTC CASSPDARQGQFF
TRBD1 TRBJ2-7 - TRBV6-1 TGTGCCAGCAGTCGGGGACAGGGGGGATCCTACGAGCAGTACTTC CASSRGQGGSYEQYF
- TRBJ1-2 - TRBV7-2 TGTGCCAGCAGCTTAAACCCGCGGGGCGACTATGGCTACACCTTC CASSLNPRGDYGYTF
TRBD2 TRBJ2-1 - TRBV3-1 TGTGCCAGCAGCGGACTAGCGGGGGGGCCTCTTAAGTTCTTC CASSGLAGGPLKFF
TRBD2 TRBJ2-1 few TRBV5-1 TGCGCCAGCAGCTTGGAGGCTAGCGGGACCGCCTCTTGGAATGAGCAGTTCTTC CASSLEASGTASWNEQFF
- TRBJ1-1 few TRBV29-1 TGCAGCGTCAGAGGGACGGGCACTGAAGCTTTCTTT CSVRGTGTEAFF
- TRBJ1-2 - TRBV3-1 TGTGCCAGCAGCCAAGATGAAGCGGGGGAGAACTATGGCTACACCTTC CASSQDEAGENYGYTF
- TRBJ2-6 few TRBV5-1 TGCGCCAGCAGCTTACTGGAGCCCAACGTCCTGACTTTC CASSLLEPNVLTF
TRBD1 TRBJ2-1 - TRBV25-1 TGTGCCAGCAGTGACCTTATCCGGGACAGGGGGGATGAGCAGTTCTTC CASSDLIRDRGDEQFF
- TRBJ2-5 - TRBV4-1 TGCGCCAGCAGCCAAGGGTTCGCGGACCGTTTGGAGACCCAGTACTTC CASSQGFADRLETQYF
- TRBJ2-1 - TRBV6-5 TGTGCCAGCAGGCCTAAGGATTACAATGAGCAGTTCTTC CASRPKDYNEQFF